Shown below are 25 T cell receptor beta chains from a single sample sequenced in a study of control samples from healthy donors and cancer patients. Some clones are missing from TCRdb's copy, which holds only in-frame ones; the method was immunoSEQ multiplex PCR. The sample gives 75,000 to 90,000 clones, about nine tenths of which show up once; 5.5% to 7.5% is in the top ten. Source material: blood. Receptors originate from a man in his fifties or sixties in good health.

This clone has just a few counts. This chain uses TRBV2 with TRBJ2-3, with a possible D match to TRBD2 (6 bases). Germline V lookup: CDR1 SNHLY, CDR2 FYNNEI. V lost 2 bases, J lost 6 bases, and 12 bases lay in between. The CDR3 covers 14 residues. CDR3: CASSEKSSEDTQYF. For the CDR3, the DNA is TGTGCCAGCAGTGAAAAGTCTAGCGAGGATACGCAGTATTTT.

CDR3 sequence reads: CASSPNRGQDRTNYGYTF. CDR3 DNA sequence: TGTGCCAGCTCACCAAACCGCGGACAGGATAGGACTAACTATGGCTACACCTTC. The genes are TRBV18 and TRBJ1-2; 7 bases are a match to TRBD1. V was pared by 2 bases and J by 0 bases, with 12 bases of the junction left unmatched. Germline V gene lookup returns CDR1 KGHSH and CDR2 LQKENI. This CDR3 has 18 amino acids.

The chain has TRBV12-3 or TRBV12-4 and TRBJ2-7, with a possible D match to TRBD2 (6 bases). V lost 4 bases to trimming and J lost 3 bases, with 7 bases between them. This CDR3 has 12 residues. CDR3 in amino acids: CASSWTIYEQYF. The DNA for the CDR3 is TGTGCCAGCAGTTGGACTATCTACGAGCAGTACTTC.

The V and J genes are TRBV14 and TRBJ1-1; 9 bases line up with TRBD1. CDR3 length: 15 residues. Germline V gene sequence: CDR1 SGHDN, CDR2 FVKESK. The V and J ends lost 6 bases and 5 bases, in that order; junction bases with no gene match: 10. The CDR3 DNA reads TGTGCCAGCAGACAGAAAGGACAGGGGAGAACTGAAGCTTTCTTT. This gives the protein CASRQKGQGRTEAFF.

In DNA, the CDR3 is TGTGCCAGCAGTTCTCCCCGCCCCACAGATACGCAGTATTTT. It codes for CASSSPRPTDTQYF. The chain has TRBV11-2 and TRBJ2-3; D is undetermined. This CDR3 is 14 amino acids long. CDR1 and CDR2 from the germline V gene are SGHAT and FQNNGV. V was trimmed by 6 bases and J by 2 bases, leaving 12 bases between them.

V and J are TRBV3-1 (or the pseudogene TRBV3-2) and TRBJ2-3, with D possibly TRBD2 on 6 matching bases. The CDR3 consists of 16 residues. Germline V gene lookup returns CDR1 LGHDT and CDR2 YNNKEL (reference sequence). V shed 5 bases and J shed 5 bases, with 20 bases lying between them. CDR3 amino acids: CASSGFGAGRGDTQYF. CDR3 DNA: TGTGCCAGCAGCGGATTTGGAGCGGGCCGAGGAGATACGCAGTATTTT.

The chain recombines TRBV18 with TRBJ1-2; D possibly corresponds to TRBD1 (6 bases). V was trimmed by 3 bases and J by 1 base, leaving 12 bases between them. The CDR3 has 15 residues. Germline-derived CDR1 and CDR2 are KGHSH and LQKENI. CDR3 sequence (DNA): TGTGCCAGCTCACCCCGGACAGACCTTAACTATGGCTACACCTTC. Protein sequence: CASSPRTDLNYGYTF.

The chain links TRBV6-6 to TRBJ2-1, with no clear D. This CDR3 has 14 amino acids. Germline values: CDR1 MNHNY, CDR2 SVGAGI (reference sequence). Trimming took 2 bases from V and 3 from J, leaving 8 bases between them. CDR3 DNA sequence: TGTGCCAGCAGTTACGACACTATCTACAATGAGCAGTTCTTC. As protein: CASSYDTIYNEQFF.

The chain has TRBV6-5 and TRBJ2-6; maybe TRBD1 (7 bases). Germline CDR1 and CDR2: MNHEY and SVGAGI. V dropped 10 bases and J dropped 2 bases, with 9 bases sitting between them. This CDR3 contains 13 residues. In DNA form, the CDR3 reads TGTGCCACCAGGGGGGCTGGGGCCAACGTCCTGACTTTC. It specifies CATRGAGANVLTF.

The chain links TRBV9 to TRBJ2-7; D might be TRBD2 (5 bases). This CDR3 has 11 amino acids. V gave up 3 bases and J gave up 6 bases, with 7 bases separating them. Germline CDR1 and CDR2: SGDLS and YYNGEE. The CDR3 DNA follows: TGTGCCAGCAGCGGAGGACTCGAGCAGTACTTC. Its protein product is CASSGGLEQYF.

The DNA for the CDR3 is TGTGCCAGTAGGCGAGGGGTAGCGGGGCGGTACAATGAGCAGTTCTTC. Translating it yields CASRRGVAGRYNEQFF. The chain has TRBV19 and TRBJ2-1; the match to TRBD2 covers 8 bases. The CDR3 is 16 amino acids. Losses at the gene ends were 6 bases for V and 4 bases for J; bases not matched to a gene: 11. CDR1 and CDR2 (germline): LNHDA, SQIVND (reference sequence).

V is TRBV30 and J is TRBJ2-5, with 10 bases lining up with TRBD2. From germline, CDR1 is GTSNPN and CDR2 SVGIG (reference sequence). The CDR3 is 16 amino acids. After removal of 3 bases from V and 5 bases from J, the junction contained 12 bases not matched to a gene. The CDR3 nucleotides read TGTGCCTGGAGCGGACCGGGACTAGCGTCGGGGGAGACCCAGTACTTC. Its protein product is CAWSGPGLASGETQYF.

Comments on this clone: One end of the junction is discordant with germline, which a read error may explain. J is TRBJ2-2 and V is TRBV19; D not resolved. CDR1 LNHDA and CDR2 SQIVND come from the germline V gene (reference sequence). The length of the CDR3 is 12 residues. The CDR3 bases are TGTGCCAGTAGAGGGAACGCCGGGGAGCTGTTTTTT. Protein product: CASRGNAGELFF.

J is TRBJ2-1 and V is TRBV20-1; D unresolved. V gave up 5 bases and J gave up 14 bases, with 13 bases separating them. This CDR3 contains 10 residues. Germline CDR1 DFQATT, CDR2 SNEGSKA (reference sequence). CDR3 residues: CSALGPGEFF. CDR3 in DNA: TGCAGTGCTCTAGGTCCTGGGGAGTTCTTC.

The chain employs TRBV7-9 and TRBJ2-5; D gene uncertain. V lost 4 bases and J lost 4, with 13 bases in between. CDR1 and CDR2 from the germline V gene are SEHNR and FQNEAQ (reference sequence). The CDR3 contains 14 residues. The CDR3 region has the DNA TGTGCCAGCAGCTCCCCGTGGATGGGAGAGACCCAGTACTTC. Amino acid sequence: CASSSPWMGETQYF. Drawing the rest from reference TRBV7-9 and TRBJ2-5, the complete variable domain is DTGVSQNPRHKITKRGQNVTFRCDPISEHNRLYWYRQTLGQGPEFLTYFQNEAQLEKSRLLSDRFSAERPKGSFSTLEIQRTEQGDSAMYLCASSSPWMGETQYFGPGTRLLVL.

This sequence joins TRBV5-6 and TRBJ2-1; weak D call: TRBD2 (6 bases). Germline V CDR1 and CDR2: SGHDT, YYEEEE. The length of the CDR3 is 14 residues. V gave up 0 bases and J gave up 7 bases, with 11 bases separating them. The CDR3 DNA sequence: TGTGCCAGCAGCTTGGGCCAAGGGAGGAATGAGCAGTTCTTC. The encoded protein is CASSLGQGRNEQFF.

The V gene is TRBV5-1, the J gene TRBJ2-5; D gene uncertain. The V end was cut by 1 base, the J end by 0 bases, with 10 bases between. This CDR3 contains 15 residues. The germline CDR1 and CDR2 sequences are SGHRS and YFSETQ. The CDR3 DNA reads TGCGCCAGCAGCTTGCCCGTGACGTACCAAGAGACCCAGTACTTC. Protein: CASSLPVTYQETQYF.

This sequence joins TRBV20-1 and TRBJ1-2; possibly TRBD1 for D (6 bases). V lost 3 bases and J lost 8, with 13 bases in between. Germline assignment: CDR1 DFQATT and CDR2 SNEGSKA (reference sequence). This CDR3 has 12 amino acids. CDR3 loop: CSASQGIVGYTF. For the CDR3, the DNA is TGCAGTGCTAGTCAGGGGATCGTGGGCTACACCTTC.

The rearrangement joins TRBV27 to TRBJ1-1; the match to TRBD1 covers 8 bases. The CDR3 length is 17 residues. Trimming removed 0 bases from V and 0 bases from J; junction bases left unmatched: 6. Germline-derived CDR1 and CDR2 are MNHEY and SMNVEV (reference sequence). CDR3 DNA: TGTGCCAGCAGTTTATCAGGACAGGGCTTAATGAACACTGAAGCTTTCTTT. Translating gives CASSLSGQGLMNTEAFF.

CDR3 amino acids: CASSQDDRGTNYGYTF. CDR3 coding DNA: TGTGCCAGCAGCCAAGACGACAGGGGCACTAACTATGGCTACACCTTC. The chain couples TRBV4-2 to TRBJ1-2; 8 bases fit TRBD1. There are 16 residues in the CDR3. The V and J ends lost 0 bases and 0 bases, in that order; junction bases with no gene match: 3. The V gene's germline CDR1 is LGHNA and CDR2 YNFKEQ.

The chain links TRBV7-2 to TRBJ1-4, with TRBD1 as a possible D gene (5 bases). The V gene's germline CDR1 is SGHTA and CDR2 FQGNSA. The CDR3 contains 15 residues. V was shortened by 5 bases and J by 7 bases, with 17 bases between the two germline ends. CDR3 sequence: CASSQPMGGGEKLFF. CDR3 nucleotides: TGTGCCAGCAGCCAACCTATGGGTGGGGGTGAAAAACTGTTTTTT.

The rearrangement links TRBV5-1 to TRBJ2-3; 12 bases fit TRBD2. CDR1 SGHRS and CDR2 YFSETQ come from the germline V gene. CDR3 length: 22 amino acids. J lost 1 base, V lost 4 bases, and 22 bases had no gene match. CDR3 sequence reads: CASSLHGPGRERTSGGTDTQYF. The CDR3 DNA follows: TGCGCCAGCAGCCTACACGGACCGGGGCGGGAGAGGACTAGCGGGGGCACAGATACGCAGTATTTT.

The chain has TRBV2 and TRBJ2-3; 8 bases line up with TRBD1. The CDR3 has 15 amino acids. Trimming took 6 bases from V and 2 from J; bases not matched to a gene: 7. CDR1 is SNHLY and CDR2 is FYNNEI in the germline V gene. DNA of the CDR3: TGTGCCAGCAGGCGGACAGGGTTAATCACAGATACGCAGTATTTT. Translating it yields CASRRTGLITDTQYF.

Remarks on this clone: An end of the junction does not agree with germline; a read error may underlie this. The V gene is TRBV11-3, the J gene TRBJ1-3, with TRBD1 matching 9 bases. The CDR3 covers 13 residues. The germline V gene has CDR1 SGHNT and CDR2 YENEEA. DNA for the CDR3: TGTGCCAGCAGCTTGGACAGGGGAAAAACCATATATTTT. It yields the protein CASSLDRGKTIYF.

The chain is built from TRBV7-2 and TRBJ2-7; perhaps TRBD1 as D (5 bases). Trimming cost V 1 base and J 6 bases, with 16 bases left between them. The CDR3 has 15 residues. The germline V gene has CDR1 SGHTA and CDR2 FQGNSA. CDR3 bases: TGTGCCAGCAGCTTAGGGGCTTTGACAGTAACCGAGCAGTACTTC. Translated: CASSLGALTVTEQYF.